This entry is about one T cell receptor beta chain. The sample comes from a study of monozygotic twins with cystic fibrosis. Produced via immunoSEQ multiplex PCR; TCRdb's table is partial and in-frame only. The sample has roughly 14,000 clones; 95% to 99% are singletons. The CDR3 has 11 residues. Trimming pared 3 bases from V and 2 bases from J, leaving 2 bases between. Looked up from germline, CDR1 is SNHLY and CDR2 is FYNNEI. The TCR originated in a girl aged 2-10 years with cystic fibrosis. The chain uses TRBV2 and TRBJ2-7; D unclear. Sequenced material: blood. The CDR3 coding sequence is TGTGCCAGCAGTGACCCCTACGAGCAGTACTTC. This gives the protein CASSDPYEQYF.